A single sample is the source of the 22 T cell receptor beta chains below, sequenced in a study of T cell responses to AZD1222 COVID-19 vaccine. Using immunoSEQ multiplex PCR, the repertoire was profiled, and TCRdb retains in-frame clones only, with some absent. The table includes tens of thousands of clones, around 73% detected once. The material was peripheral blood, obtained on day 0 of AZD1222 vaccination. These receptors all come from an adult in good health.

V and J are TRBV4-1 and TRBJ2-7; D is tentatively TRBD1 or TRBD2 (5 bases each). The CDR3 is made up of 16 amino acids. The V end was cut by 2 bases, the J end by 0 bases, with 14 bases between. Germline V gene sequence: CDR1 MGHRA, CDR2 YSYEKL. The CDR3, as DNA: TGCGCCAGCAGCCAAAGAGGGGAGAAGAGCTCCTACGAGCAGTACTTC. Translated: CASSQRGEKSSYEQYF.

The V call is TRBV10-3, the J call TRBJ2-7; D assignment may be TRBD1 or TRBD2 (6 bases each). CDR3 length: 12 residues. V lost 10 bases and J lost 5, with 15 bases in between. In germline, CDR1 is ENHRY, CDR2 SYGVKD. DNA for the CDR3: TGTGCCACACAGGGTAGCGGCGACGAGCAGTACTTC. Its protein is CATQGSGDEQYF.

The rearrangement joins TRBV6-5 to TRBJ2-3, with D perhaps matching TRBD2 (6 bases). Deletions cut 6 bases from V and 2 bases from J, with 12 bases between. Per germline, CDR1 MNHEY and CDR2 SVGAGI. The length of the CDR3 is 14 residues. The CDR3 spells CASRRGEHTDTQYF. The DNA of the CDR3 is TGTGCCAGCAGGCGCGGGGAACACACAGATACGCAGTATTTT.

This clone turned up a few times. CDR3 in amino acids: CASSLRVSVSGNTIYF. The CDR3 coding sequence is TGTGCCAGCAGCCTCCGAGTGTCGGTCTCTGGAAACACCATATATTTT. This rearrangement joins TRBV7-2 to TRBJ1-3, with D hard to call. The CDR3 is 16 residues long. Trimming stripped 5 bases from V and 0 bases from J, with 14 bases between. CDR1 and CDR2 from the germline V gene are SGHTA and FQGNSA.

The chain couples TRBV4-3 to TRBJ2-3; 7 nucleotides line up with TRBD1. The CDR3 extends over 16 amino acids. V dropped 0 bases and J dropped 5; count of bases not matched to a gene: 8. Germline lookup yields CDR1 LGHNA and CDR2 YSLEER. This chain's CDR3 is CASSQDRQGLGDTQYF. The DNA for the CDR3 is TGCGCCAGCAGCCAAGATCGACAGGGTTTAGGAGATACGCAGTATTTT.

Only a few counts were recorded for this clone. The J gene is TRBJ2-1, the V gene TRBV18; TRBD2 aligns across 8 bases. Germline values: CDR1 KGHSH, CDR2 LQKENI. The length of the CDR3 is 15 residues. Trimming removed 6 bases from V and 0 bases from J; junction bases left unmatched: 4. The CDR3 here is CASSQLAVSYNEQFF. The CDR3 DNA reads TGTGCCAGCTCCCAACTAGCGGTCTCCTACAATGAGCAGTTCTTC.

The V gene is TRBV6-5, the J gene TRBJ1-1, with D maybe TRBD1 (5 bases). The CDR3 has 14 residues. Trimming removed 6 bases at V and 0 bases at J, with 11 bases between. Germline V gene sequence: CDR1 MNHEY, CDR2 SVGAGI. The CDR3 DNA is TGTGCCAGCAGGTCTAAGACAGTGAACACTGAAGCTTTCTTT. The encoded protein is CASRSKTVNTEAFF.

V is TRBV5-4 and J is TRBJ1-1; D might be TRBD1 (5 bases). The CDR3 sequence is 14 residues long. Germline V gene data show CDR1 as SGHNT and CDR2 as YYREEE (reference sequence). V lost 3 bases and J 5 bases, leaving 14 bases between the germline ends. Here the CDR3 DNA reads TGTGCCAGCAGCTCGCCCCAGGGTGGGACTGAAGCTTTCTTT. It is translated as CASSSPQGGTEAFF.

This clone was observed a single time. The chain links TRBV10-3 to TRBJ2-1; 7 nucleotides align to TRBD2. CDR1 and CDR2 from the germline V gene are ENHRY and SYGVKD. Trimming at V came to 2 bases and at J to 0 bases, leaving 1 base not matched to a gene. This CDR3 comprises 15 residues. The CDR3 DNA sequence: TGTGCCATCAGTGAGCGGACTAGCTCCTACAATGAGCAGTTCTTC. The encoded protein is CAISERTSSYNEQFF.

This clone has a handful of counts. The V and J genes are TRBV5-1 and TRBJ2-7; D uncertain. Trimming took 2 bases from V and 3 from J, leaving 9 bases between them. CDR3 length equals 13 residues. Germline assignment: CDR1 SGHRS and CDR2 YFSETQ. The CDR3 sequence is CASSFEPNYEQYF. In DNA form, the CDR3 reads TGCGCCAGCAGCTTCGAACCGAACTACGAGCAGTACTTC.

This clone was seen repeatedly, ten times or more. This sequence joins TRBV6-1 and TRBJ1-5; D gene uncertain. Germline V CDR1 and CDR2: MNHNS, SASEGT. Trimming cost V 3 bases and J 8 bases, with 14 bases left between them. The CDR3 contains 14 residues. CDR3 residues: CASSDRGILEPQHF. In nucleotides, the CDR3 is TGTGCCAGCAGTGACCGCGGTATATTGGAGCCCCAGCATTTT.

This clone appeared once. The CDR3 is CASSLAGGNSPLHF. CDR3 DNA: TGTGCCAGCAGCTTAGCGGGAGGAAATTCACCCCTCCACTTT. This chain links TRBV11-3 with TRBJ1-6; D gene unclear. The ends were cut back, 1 base at V and 7 bases at J, with 8 bases in the middle. Germline CDR1 and CDR2: SGHNT and YENEEA. CDR3 size: 14 residues. Full variable domain (missing parts from reference TRBV11-3 and TRBJ1-6): EAGVVQSPRYKIIEKKQPVAFWCNPISGHNTLYWYLQNLGQGPELLIRYENEEAVDDSQLPKDRFSAERLKGVDSTLKIQPAELGDSAVYLCASSLAGGNSPLHFGNGTRLTVT.

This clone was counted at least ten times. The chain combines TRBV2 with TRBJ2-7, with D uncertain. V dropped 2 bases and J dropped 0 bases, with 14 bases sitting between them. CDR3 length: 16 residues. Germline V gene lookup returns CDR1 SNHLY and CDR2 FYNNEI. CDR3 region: CASSEQGTLSSYEQYF. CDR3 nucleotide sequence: TGTGCCAGCAGTGAACAAGGCACACTCAGCTCCTACGAGCAGTACTTC.

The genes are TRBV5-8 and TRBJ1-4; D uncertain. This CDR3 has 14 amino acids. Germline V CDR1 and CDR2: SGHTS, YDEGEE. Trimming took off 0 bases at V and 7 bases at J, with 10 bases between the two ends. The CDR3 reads CASSLAGLSEKLFF. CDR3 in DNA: TGTGCCAGCAGCTTGGCGGGGTTAAGTGAAAAACTGTTTTTT.

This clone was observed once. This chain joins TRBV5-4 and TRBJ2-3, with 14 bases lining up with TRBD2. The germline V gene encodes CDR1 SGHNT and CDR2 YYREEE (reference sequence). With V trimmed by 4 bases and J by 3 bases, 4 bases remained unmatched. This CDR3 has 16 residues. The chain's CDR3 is CASSQGTSGSTDTQYF. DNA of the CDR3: TGTGCCAGCAGCCAAGGGACTAGCGGGAGTACAGATACGCAGTATTTT.

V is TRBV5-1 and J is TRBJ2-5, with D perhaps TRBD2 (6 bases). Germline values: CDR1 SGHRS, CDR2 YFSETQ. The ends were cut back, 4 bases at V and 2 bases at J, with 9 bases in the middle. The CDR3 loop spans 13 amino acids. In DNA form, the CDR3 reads TGCGCCAGCAGCAGGGGACTTCAAGAGACCCAGTACTTC. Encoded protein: CASSRGLQETQYF.

CDR3 region: CASSPQLAGEDNEQFF. The CDR3 nucleotides are TGTGCCAGCTCACCGCAACTAGCGGGAGAAGACAATGAGCAGTTCTTC. This chain uses TRBV18 with TRBJ2-1; 11 nucleotides line up with TRBD2. This CDR3 spans 16 amino acids. Trimming at V came to 3 bases and at J to 5 bases, leaving 6 bases not matched to a gene. Looked up from germline, CDR1 is KGHSH and CDR2 is LQKENI.

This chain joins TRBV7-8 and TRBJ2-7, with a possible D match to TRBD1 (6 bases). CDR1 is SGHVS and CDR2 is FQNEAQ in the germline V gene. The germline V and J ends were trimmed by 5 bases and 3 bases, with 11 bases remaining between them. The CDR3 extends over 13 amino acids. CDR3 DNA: TGTGCCAGCAGCCGGACAGCCGACTACGAGCAGTACTTC. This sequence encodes CASSRTADYEQYF.

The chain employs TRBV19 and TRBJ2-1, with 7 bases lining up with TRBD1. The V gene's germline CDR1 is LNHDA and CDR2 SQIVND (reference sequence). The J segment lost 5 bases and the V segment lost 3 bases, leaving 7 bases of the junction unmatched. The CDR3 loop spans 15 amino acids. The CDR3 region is CASSIWQGVNNEQFF. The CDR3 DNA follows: TGTGCCAGTAGTATTTGGCAGGGGGTAAACAATGAGCAGTTCTTC.

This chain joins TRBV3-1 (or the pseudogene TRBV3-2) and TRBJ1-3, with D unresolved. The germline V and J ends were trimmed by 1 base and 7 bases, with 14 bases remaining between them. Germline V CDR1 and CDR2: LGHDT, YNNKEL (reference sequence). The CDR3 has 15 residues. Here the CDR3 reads CASSQGFGLGNTIYF. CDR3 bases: TGTGCCAGCAGCCAAGGCTTTGGACTTGGGAACACCATATATTTT.

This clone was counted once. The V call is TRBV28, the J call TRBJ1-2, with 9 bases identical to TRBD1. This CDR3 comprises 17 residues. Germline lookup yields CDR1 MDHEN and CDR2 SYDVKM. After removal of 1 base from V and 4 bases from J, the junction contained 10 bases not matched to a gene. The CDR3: CASSLSGQGGLIYGYTF. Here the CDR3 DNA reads TGTGCCAGCAGTTTATCGGGACAGGGAGGTCTGATCTATGGCTACACCTTC.

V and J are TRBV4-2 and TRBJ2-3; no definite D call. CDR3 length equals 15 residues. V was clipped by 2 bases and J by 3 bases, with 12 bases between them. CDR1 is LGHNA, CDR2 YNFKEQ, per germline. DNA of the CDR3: TGTGCCAGCAGCCAAAACAGTTTAATAACAGATACGCAGTATTTT. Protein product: CASSQNSLITDTQYF.